The source of this T cell receptor beta chain is a study of CD8 T cells in ankylosing spondylitis. Study-wide results and limits: Apparently characteristic of ankylosing spondylitis blood was a TCR beta motif (about 8 highly homologous variants).

MiXCR was run by TCRdb on the 5' RACE reads, yielding one entry per CDR3 protein. This sample carries about 440,000 distinct CDR3 sequences, 15% to 20% of them seen once, and the ten largest clones take approximately 1%. The sample holds a few counts of this clonotype. What it binds is not known. From germline, CDR1 is DFQATT and CDR2 SNEGSKA (reference sequence). Trimming took 6 bases from V and 5 from J, leaving 17 bases between them. This CDR3 is built from 14 residues. The chain combines TRBV20-1 with TRBJ2-1; D is undetermined. This receptor was identified in a male donor with ankylosing spondylitis. Sequenced input: blood, either unsorted or a sorted T cell fraction (not recorded which). The CDR3 DNA follows: TGCAGTGCCAGATGTCAAACCCACGACAATGAGCAGTTCTTC. Protein product: CSARCQTHDNEQFF.